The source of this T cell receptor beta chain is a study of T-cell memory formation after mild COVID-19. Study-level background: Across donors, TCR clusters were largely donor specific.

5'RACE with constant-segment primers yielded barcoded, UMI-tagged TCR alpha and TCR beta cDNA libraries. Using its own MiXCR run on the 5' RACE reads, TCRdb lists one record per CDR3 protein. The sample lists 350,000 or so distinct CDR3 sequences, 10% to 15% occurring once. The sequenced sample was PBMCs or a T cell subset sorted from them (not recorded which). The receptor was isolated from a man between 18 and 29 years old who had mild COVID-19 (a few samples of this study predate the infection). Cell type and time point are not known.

CDR3 region: CASGRDRGYEQYV. In nucleotides, the CDR3 is TGTGCCAGCGGAAGGGACAGGGGCTACGAGCAGTACGTC. The chain carries TRBV21-1 and TRBJ2-7; the table gives TRBD1 as D, unverified against the DNA. TRBV21-1 is marked as a pseudogene. The CDR3 runs to 13 residues.